This TCR beta chain stems from a study of T cell responses to AZD1222 COVID-19 vaccine. Study outcomes and limitations: Spike-specific TCR breadth and depth were elevated following two AZD1222 doses. Females outnumbered males among donors, who were mostly white British; clonal diversity was possibly underestimated.

With respect to this clone: What it binds is not known.

Some clones are missing from TCRdb's copy, which holds only in-frame ones; the method was immunoSEQ multiplex PCR. The data contain about 120,000 clones, 90% of them singletons. The V and J ends lost 6 bases and 0 bases respectively, with 12 bases between them. The CDR3 consists of 15 residues. Germline CDR1 SNHLY, CDR2 FYNNEI. This rearrangement joins TRBV2 to TRBJ1-5, with D possibly TRBD1 on 6 matching bases. The source is an adult who received the MenACWY meningococcal vaccine as a control. Source: peripheral blood, taken 28 days after the second dose of the MenACWY control vaccine. The CDR3 nucleotides are TGTGCCAGCAGGGCGGACAGTCTTAGCAATCAGCCCCAGCATTTT. This translates into CASRADSLSNQPQHF.